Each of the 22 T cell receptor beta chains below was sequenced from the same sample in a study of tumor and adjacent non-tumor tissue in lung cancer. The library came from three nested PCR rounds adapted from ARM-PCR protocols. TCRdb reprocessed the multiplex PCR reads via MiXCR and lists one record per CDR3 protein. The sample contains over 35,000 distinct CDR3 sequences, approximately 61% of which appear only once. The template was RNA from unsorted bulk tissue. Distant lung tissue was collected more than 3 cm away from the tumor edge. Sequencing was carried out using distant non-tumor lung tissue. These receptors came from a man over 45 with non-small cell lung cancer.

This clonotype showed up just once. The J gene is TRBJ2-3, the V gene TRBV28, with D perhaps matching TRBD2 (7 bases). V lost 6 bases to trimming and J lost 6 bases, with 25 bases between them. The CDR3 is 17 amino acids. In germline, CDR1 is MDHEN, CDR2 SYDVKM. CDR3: CASSPSREGVGADTQYF. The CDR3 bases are TGTGCCAGCAGCCCATCCAGGGAGGGGGTAGGGGCGGATACGCAGTATTTT.

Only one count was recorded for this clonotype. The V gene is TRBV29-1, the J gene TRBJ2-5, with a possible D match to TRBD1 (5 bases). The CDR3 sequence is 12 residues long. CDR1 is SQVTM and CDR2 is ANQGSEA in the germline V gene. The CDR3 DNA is TGCAGTGATGTGGACAACCAAGAGACCCAGTACTTC. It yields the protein CSDVDNQETQYF. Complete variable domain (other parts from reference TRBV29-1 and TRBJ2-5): SAVISQKPSRDICQRGTSLTIQCQVDSQVTMMFWYRQQPGQSLTLIATANQGSEATYESGFVIDKFPISRPNLTFSTLTVSNMSPEDSSIYLCSDVDNQETQYFGPGTRLLVL.

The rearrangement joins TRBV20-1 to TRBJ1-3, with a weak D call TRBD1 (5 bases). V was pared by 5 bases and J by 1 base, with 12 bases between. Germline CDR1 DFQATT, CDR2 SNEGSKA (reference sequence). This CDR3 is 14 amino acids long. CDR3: CSASPPGSGNTIYF. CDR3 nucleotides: TGCAGTGCTTCCCCACCAGGGTCTGGAAACACCATATATTTT.

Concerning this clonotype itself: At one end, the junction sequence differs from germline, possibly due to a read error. The CDR3 is CTSSYYGRTGELFF. CDR3 sequence (DNA): TGCACCAGCAGTTACTACGGACGGACCGGGGAGCTGTTTTTT. This chain connects TRBV5-1 to TRBJ2-2; D not resolved. CDR3 size: 14 residues. Germline V gives CDR1 SGHRS, CDR2 YFSETQ.

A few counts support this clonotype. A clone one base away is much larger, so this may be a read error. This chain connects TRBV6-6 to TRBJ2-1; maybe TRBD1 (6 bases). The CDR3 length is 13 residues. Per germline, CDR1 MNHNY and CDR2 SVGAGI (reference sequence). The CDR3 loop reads CASSRDINNEQSF. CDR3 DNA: TGTGCCAGCAGCCGGGACATCAACAATGAGCAGTCCTTC.

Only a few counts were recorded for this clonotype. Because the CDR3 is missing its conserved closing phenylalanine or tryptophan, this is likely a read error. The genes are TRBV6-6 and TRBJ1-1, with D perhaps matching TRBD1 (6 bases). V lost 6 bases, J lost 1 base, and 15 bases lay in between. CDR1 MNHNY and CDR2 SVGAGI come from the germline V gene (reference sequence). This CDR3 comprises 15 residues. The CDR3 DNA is TGTGCCAGCAGCCGGACAGCGCTTTCGAACACTGAAGCTTTCTTG. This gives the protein CASSRTALSNTEAFL.

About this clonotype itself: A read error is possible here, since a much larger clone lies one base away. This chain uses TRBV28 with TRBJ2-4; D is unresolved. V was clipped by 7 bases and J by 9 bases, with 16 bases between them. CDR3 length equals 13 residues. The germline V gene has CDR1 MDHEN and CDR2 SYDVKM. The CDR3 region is CASTPLRMGIQYF. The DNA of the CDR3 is TGTGCCAGCACCCCGCTGAGGATGGGCATTCAGTACTTC.

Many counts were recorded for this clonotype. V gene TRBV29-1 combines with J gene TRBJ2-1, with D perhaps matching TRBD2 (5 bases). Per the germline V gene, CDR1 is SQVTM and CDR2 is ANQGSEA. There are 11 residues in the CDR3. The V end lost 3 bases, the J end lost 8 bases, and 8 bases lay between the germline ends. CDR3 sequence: CSVERVDEQFF. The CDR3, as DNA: TGCAGCGTTGAGAGGGTGGATGAGCAGTTCTTC.

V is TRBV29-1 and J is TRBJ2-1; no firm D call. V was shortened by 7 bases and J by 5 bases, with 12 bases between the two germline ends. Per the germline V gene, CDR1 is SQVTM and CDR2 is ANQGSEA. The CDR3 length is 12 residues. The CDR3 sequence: CSASELNNEQFF. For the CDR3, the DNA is TGCAGCGCCTCCGAACTAAACAATGAGCAGTTCTTC.

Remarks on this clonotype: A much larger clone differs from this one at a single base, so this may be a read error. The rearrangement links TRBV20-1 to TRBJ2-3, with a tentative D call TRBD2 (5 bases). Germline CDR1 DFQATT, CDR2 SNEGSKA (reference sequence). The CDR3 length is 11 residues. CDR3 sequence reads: CSTRDPDTQYF. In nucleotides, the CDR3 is TGCAGTACTAGAGATCCCGATACGCAGTATTTT.

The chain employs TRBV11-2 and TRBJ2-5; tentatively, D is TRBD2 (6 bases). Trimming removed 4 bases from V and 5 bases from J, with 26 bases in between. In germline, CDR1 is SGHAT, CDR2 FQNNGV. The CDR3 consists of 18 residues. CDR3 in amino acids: CASSSPPGGNRIGETQYF. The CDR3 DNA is TGTGCCAGCAGCTCCCCACCCGGCGGGAACCGGATCGGGGAGACCCAGTACTTC.

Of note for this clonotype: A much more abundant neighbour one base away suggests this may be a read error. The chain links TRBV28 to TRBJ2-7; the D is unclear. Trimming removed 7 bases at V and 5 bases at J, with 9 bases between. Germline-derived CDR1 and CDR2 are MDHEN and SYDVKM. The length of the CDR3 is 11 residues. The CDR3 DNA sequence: TGTGCCAGCACTAGGACGGACGAGCAGTACTTC. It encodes CASTRTDEQYF.

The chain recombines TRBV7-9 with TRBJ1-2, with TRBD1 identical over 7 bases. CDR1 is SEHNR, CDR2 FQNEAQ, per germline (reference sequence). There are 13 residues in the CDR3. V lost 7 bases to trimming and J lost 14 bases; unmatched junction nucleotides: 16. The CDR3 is CASNLPSQGRNTF. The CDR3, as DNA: TGTGCCAGCAACCTTCCATCACAGGGGAGAAATACCTTC.

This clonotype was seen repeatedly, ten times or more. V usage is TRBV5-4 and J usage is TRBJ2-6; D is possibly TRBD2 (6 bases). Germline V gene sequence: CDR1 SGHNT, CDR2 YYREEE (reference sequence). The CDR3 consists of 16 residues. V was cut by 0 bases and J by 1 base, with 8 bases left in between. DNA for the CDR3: TGTGCCAGCAGCTTGGCCGGGGGATCTGGGGCCAACGTCCTGACTTTC. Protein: CASSLAGGSGANVLTF.

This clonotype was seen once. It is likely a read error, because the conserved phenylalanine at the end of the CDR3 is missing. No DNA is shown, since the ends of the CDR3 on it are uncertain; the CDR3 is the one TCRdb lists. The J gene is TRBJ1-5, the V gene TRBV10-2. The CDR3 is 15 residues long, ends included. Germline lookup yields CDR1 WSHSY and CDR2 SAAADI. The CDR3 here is CASSESTLSNQPHHS.

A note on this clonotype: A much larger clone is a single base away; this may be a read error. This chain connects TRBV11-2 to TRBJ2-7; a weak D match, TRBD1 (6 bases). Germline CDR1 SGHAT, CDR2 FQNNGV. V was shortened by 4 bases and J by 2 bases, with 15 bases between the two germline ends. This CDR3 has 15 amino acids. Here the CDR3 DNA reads TGTGCCAGCAGCTATATGGACAGCTATACCTACGAGCAGTACTTC. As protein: CASSYMDSYTYEQYF.

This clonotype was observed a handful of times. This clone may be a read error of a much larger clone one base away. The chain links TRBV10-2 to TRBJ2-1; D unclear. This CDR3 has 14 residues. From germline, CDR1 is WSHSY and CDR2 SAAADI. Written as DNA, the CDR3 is TGCACCAGCATTGGCCGTTCACTTGGCAATGAGCAGTTCTTC. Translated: CTSIGRSLGNEQFF.

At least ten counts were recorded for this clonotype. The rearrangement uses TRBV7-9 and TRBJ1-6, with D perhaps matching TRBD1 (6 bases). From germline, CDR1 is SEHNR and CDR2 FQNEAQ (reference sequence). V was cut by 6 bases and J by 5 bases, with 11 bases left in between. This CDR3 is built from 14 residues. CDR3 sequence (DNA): TGTGCCAGCAGTGTTCACAGGGATAATTCACCCCTCCACTTT. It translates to CASSVHRDNSPLHF.

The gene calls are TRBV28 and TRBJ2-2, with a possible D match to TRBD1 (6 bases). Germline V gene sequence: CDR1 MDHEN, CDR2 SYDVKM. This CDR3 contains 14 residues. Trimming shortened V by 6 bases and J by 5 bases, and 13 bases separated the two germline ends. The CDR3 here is CASRPDRYTGELFF. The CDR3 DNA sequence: TGTGCCAGCAGACCCGACAGGTATACCGGGGAGCTGTTTTTT.

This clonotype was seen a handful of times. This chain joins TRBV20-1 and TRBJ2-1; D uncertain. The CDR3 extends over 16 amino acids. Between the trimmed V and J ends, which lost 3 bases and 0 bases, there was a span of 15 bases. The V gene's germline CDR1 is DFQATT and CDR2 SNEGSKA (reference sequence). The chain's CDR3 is CSARDPSASSYNEQFF. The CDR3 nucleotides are TGCAGTGCTAGGGACCCGAGCGCTAGCTCCTACAATGAGCAGTTCTTC.

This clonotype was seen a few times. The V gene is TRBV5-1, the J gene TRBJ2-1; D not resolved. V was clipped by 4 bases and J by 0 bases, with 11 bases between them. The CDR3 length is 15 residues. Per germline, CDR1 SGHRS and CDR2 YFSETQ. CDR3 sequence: CASSPVSGSYNEQFF. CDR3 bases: TGCGCCAGCAGCCCAGTTTCGGGCTCCTACAATGAGCAGTTCTTC.

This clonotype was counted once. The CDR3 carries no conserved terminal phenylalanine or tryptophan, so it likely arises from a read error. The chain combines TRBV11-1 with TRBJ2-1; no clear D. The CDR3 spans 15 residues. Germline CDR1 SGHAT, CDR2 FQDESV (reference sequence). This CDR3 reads CDSSDPARAYNEQFS. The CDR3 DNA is TGTGACAGCAGCGATCCGGCCCGGGCCTACAATGAGCAGTTCTCC.